The 25 T cell receptor beta chains reported below all come from one sample, sequenced in a study of CD8+CD57+ T cells in acquired aplastic anemia. Patients included in sequencing had previously demonstrated CD8+CD57+ cell expansion by flow cytometry. TCR beta VDJ and CDR3 were profiled, and genomic DNA was the template. TCRdb independently ran MiXCR on the reads; one entry per CDR3 protein. The profile shows 90,000 to 150,000 distinct CDR3 sequences, over 55% of them singletons. The sample was sorted CD4+, CD8+, or CD8+CD57+ T cells (not recorded which) from PBMCs. These receptors all come from a human donor with aplastic anemia.

This clonotype was seen a few times. This chain uses TRBV24-1 with TRBJ2-3, with TRBD1 matching 7 bases. Germline CDR1 reads KGHDR; CDR2 reads SFDVKD. Germline trimming cut 3 bases from V and 6 bases from J; bases unmatched to any gene: 5. CDR3 size: 14 residues. CDR3 in amino acids: CATSDVDRADTQYF. The CDR3 DNA sequence: TGTGCCACCAGTGATGTTGACAGGGCCGATACGCAGTATTTT.

This clonotype came up a few times. The V gene is TRBV4-1, the J gene TRBJ1-2; 10 bases are a match to TRBD1. The CDR3 covers 15 residues. Germline-derived CDR1 and CDR2 are MGHRA and YSYEKL. The V gene end was trimmed by 0 bases and the J gene end by 7 bases; junction bases not matched to a gene: 5. CDR3 bases: TGCGCCAGCAGCCAAGAAGACAGGGGGCTAAGTGGCTACACCTTC. It yields the protein CASSQEDRGLSGYTF.

CDR3 residues: CASSSLVEQYF. In nucleotides, the CDR3 is TGTGCCAGCAGCTCCCTCGTCGAGCAGTACTTC. The J gene is TRBJ2-7, the V gene TRBV7-9; D unclear. Germline lookup yields CDR1 SEHNR and CDR2 FQNEAQ (reference sequence). The CDR3 sequence is 11 residues long. The V end was cut by 4 bases, the J end by 6 bases, with 7 bases between.

The table lists this clonotype with many counts. The genes are TRBV19 and TRBJ2-7; possibly TRBD2 for D (6 bases). CDR3 length: 16 residues. V was shortened by 4 bases and J by 4 bases, with 20 bases between the two germline ends. Germline-derived CDR1 and CDR2 are LNHDA and SQIVND (reference sequence). Here the CDR3 reads CASSTQLAAFSYEQYF. CDR3 DNA: TGTGCCAGTAGTACCCAACTAGCAGCCTTTTCTTACGAGCAGTACTTC. Complete variable domain (other parts from reference TRBV19 and TRBJ2-7): DGGITQSPKYLFRKEGQNVTLSCEQNLNHDAMYWYRQDPGQGLRLIYYSQIVNDFQKGDIAEGYSVSREKKESFPLTVTSAQKNPTAFYLCASSTQLAAFSYEQYFGPGTRLTVT.

This clonotype was picked up many times. The chain is built from TRBV5-6 and TRBJ2-7; the match to TRBD2 covers 12 bases. The germline gives CDR1 SGHDT, CDR2 YYEEEE. Losses at the gene ends were 2 bases for V and 2 bases for J; bases not matched to a gene: 5. The CDR3 runs 16 residues. CDR3 protein: CASSFPASGGAYEQYF. The CDR3 DNA is TGTGCCAGCAGCTTCCCAGCTAGCGGGGGGGCCTACGAGCAGTACTTC. The full variable domain, rest sourced from reference TRBV5-6 and TRBJ2-7, is DAGVTQSPTHLIKTRGQQVTLRCSPKSGHDTVSWYQQALGQGPQFIFQYYEEEERQRGNFPDRFSGHQFPNYSSELNVNALLLGDSALYLCASSFPASGGAYEQYFGPGTRLTVT.

The V and J genes are TRBV7-7 and TRBJ2-2; TRBD2 matches at 7 bases. V shed 2 bases, J shed 8 bases, and the junction held 11 bases outside the gene matches. The CDR3 sequence is 16 residues long. Per the germline V gene, CDR1 is SSHAT and CDR2 is FNYEAQ (reference sequence). This CDR3 is CASSLSAPTAGGELFF. CDR3 nucleotides: TGTGCCAGCAGCTTATCCGCCCCAACAGCGGGAGGGGAGCTGTTTTTT.

V and J are TRBV12-5 and TRBJ1-5; D is perhaps TRBD1 (6 bases). This CDR3 has 16 residues. Deletions cut 1 base from V and 0 bases from J, with 10 bases between. Per the germline V gene, CDR1 is LGHNT and CDR2 is FRNRAP. CDR3 sequence: CASGLEGGYSNQPQHF. For the CDR3, the DNA is TGTGCTAGTGGTTTGGAGGGGGGCTATAGCAATCAGCCCCAGCATTTT.

The rearrangement joins TRBV6-1 to TRBJ2-3; D gene unclear. Trimming pared 6 bases from V and 6 bases from J, leaving 19 bases between. Germline lookup yields CDR1 MNHNS and CDR2 SASEGT. The length of the CDR3 is 15 residues. CDR3 amino acids: CASRSVDWVRDTQYF. The CDR3 region has the DNA TGTGCCAGCAGGTCGGTTGATTGGGTTCGGGATACGCAGTATTTT.

The chain employs TRBV13 and TRBJ2-1; TRBD1 is a possible D gene (7 bases). Germline CDR1 reads PRHDT; CDR2 reads FYEKMQ (reference sequence). The V gene lost 3 bases and the J gene lost 2 bases, with 11 bases spanning the gap. CDR3 length: 15 amino acids. The CDR3 sequence: CASSLRDRPYNEQFF. The CDR3 DNA is TGTGCCAGCAGCTTGCGGGACAGACCCTACAATGAGCAGTTCTTC.

The rearrangement links TRBV5-1 to TRBJ1-6; D is ambiguous. Looked up from germline, CDR1 is SGHRS and CDR2 is YFSETQ. This CDR3 region has 13 residues. Trimming stripped 0 bases from V and 10 bases from J, with 8 bases between. For the CDR3, the DNA is TGCGCCAGCAGCTTGGGGTTGGGGTCACCCCTCCACTTT. It encodes CASSLGLGSPLHF.

The chain uses TRBV10-3 and TRBJ2-7; D is possibly TRBD1 or TRBD2 (6 bases each). This CDR3 comprises 17 residues. Trimming stripped 2 bases from V and 0 bases from J, with 17 bases between. Germline V lookup: CDR1 ENHRY, CDR2 SYGVKD. The CDR3 DNA sequence: TGTGCCATCAGTGAGGCCGGGGGCAGGGCGGTCTCCTACGAGCAGTACTTC. It specifies CAISEAGGRAVSYEQYF.

V is TRBV19 and J is TRBJ2-5; unclear D gene. The V end lost 3 bases, the J end lost 0 bases, and 2 bases lay between the germline ends. There are 12 residues in the CDR3. Germline V gene data show CDR1 as LNHDA and CDR2 as SQIVND (reference sequence). The CDR3 spells CASSMYQETQYF. The CDR3 DNA is TGTGCCAGTAGTATGTACCAAGAGACCCAGTACTTC.

On this clonotype itself: This may be a read error: a much more frequent sequence differs by one nucleotide. DNA of the CDR3: TGTGCCAGTGGTCACTGGGGTGTTAGCCAGCCCCAGCATTTT. This encodes CASGHWGVSQPQHF. The V call is TRBV19, the J call TRBJ1-5; D is unclear. The CDR3 has 14 amino acids. The V end was cut by 8 bases, the J end by 7 bases, with 18 bases between. Germline V lookup: CDR1 LNHDA, CDR2 SQIVND (reference sequence).

The genes are TRBV7-3 and TRBJ2-2; weak D call: TRBD1 (6 bases). CDR3 size: 13 residues. CDR1 is SGHTA, CDR2 FQGTGA, per germline. The ends were cut back, 4 bases at V and 5 bases at J, with 8 bases in the middle. The CDR3 here is CASSSTGTGELFF. CDR3 sequence (DNA): TGTGCCAGCAGCTCTACAGGGACCGGGGAGCTGTTTTTT.

As to this clonotype: Likely a read error: the CDR3 ends without its conserved phenylalanine or tryptophan. This chain uses TRBV7-3 with TRBJ2-1; D uncertain. Trimming left V 5 bases short and J 2 bases short, with 10 bases between. Germline loops: CDR1 SGHTA, CDR2 FQGTGA. The CDR3 has 14 amino acids. This CDR3 is CASSPVKAYNEQFL. The CDR3 DNA is TGTGCCAGCAGCCCCGTTAAAGCCTACAATGAGCAGTTCCTC.

There are many counts of this clonotype. The gene calls are TRBV12-3 or TRBV12-4 and TRBJ1-2; D is possibly TRBD1 (5 bases). The ends were cut back, 1 base at V and 0 bases at J, with 9 bases in the middle. The CDR3 covers 15 residues. CDR3 DNA sequence: TGTGCCAGCAGTTTAGATGGCAGGGCTAACTATGGCTACACCTTC. It is translated as CASSLDGRANYGYTF.

The chain uses TRBV19 and TRBJ1-4; possible D gene TRBD1, 5 bases. This CDR3 region has 18 residues. With 7 bases removed from V and 0 bases from J, the gap between germline ends came to 21 bases. Germline CDR1 is LNHDA and CDR2 is SQIVND (reference sequence). The CDR3 loop is CASTMRGEGAATNEKLFF. The CDR3 nucleotides read TGTGCCAGTACCATGCGCGGGGAAGGGGCAGCAACTAATGAAAAACTGTTTTTT.

This clonotype occurred many times. This chain connects TRBV19 to TRBJ2-3; D may be TRBD2 (5 bases). Germline CDR1 reads LNHDA; CDR2 reads SQIVND (reference sequence). This CDR3 is 15 amino acids long. Trimming pared 6 bases from V and 0 bases from J, leaving 13 bases between. Here the CDR3 reads CASSGTRASTDTQYF. The DNA of the CDR3 is TGTGCCAGTAGCGGTACTAGAGCTAGCACAGATACGCAGTATTTT.

The rearrangement uses TRBV20-1 and TRBJ1-2, with a possible D match to TRBD1 (5 bases). The V gene lost 3 bases and the J gene lost 4 bases, with 18 bases spanning the gap. In germline, CDR1 is DFQATT, CDR2 SNEGSKA (reference sequence). The CDR3 loop spans 15 amino acids. The CDR3 loop reads CSASRLTAYLYGYTF. For the CDR3, the DNA is TGCAGTGCTAGCCGATTGACAGCTTATCTCTATGGCTACACCTTC.

In its sample, this clonotype was seen once. This rearrangement joins TRBV9 to TRBJ2-3, with D unclear. The CDR3 is 14 residues long. Germline V CDR1 and CDR2: SGDLS, YYNGEE. V shed 4 bases and J shed 2 bases, with 11 bases lying between them. This CDR3 reads CASSLPDATDTQYF. The CDR3, as DNA: TGTGCCAGCAGCCTCCCGGACGCCACAGATACGCAGTATTTT. The full variable domain, completed using reference TRBV9 and TRBJ2-3, is DSGVTQTPKHLITATGQRVTLRCSPRSGDLSVYWYQQSLDQGLQFLIQYYNGEERAKGNILERFSAQQFPDLHSELNLSSLELGDSALYFCASSLPDATDTQYFGPGTRLTVL.

The chain combines TRBV19 with TRBJ1-1; TRBD1 matches at 10 bases. Germline CDR1 and CDR2: LNHDA and SQIVND (reference sequence). The CDR3 covers 15 residues. Losses at the gene ends were 7 bases for V and 0 bases for J; bases not matched to a gene: 5. The CDR3 bases are TGTGCCAGTAATGCGGGACAGGGGTTGAACACTGAAGCTTTCTTT. It codes for CASNAGQGLNTEAFF.

A remark on this clonotype: Because it lacks the conserved phenylalanine or tryptophan at the end, this CDR3 is likely a read error. The genes are TRBV20-1 and TRBJ2-7, with TRBD2 identical over 7 bases. The germline CDR1 and CDR2 sequences are DFQATT and SNEGSKA (reference sequence). The CDR3 has 12 amino acids. The CDR3 region is CSFGGGTYEQYS. CDR3 sequence (DNA): TGCAGCTTTGGCGGGGGTACCTACGAGCAGTACTCC.

This chain links TRBV20-1 with TRBJ2-7; 12 bases align to TRBD2. Trimming cost V 7 bases and J 6 bases; bases outside gene matches: 7. The V gene's germline CDR1 is DFQATT and CDR2 SNEGSKA (reference sequence). The CDR3 totals 13 residues. In DNA form, the CDR3 reads TGCAGTGTCAGACTAGCGGGAGTCGGCGAGCAGTACTTC. This gives the protein CSVRLAGVGEQYF.

J is TRBJ2-2 and V is TRBV7-6, with D maybe TRBD1 (6 bases). CDR3 length: 15 residues. The V end was cut by 2 bases, the J end by 5 bases, with 12 bases between. Per germline, CDR1 SGHVS and CDR2 FNYEAQ. CDR3 sequence reads: CASSLRTEKTGELFF. CDR3 nucleotide sequence: TGTGCCAGCAGCTTAAGGACAGAGAAGACCGGGGAGCTGTTTTTT.

The rearrangement joins TRBV5-1 to TRBJ1-5; no firm D call. CDR3 length: 12 residues. The germline V gene has CDR1 SGHRS and CDR2 YFSETQ. V was clipped by 4 bases and J by 9 bases, with 11 bases between them. The CDR3: CASSGAEGPQHF. The CDR3 DNA follows: TGCGCCAGCAGCGGCGCCGAGGGGCCCCAGCATTTT.